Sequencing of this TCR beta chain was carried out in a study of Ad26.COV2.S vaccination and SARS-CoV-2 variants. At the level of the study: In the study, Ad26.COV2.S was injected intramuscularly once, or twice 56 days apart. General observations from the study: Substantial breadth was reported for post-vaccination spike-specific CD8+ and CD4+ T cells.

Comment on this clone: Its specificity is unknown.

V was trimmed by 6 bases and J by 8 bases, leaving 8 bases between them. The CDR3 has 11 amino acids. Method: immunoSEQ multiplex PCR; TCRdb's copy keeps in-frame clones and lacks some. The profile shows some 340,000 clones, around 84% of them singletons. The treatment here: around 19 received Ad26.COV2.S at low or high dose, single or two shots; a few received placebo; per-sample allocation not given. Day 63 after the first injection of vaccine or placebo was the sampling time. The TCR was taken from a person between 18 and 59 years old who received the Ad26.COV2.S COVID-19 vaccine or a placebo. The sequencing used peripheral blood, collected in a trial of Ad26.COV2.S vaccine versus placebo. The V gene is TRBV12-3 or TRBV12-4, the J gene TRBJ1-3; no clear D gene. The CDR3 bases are TGTGCCAGCAGCCCTCGGGACACCATATATTTT. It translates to CASSPRDTIYF.